Each of the 27 T cell receptor beta chains below was sequenced from the same sample in a study of control samples from healthy donors and cancer patients. The assay was immunoSEQ multiplex PCR, and TCRdb's table has in-frame clones only and misses some. The sample lists tens of thousands of clones; approximately 91% were seen once. The sequencing sample was made of PBMCs. Receptor source: a woman in her fifties or sixties with colorectal cancer.

The chain links TRBV7-9 to TRBJ1-5, with 8 positions matching TRBD1. Trimming took 4 bases from V and 7 from J; bases not matched to a gene: 15. The CDR3 totals 17 residues. Germline V lookup: CDR1 SEHNR, CDR2 FQNEAQ (reference sequence). CDR3 nucleotides: TGTGCCAGCAGCTCTCATCAGGGGGCTACGTGGGGGCAGCCCCAGCATTTT. It codes for CASSSHQGATWGQPQHF.

The rearrangement uses TRBV6-4 and TRBJ2-6; D ambiguous. Per the germline V gene, CDR1 is MRHNA and CDR2 is SNTAGT. The CDR3 extends over 16 amino acids. V lost 0 bases, J lost 4 bases, and 10 bases lay in between. As DNA, the CDR3 is TGTGCCAGCAGTGACTCGAAAGGTTCGGGGGCCAACGTCCTGACTTTC. Its translation: CASSDSKGSGANVLTF.

This chain links TRBV20-1 with TRBJ2-7, with D perhaps TRBD1 (5 bases). Trimming removed 3 bases from V and 5 bases from J, with 8 bases in between. Germline V gives CDR1 DFQATT, CDR2 SNEGSKA (reference sequence). There are 11 residues in the CDR3. In DNA, the CDR3 is TGCAGTGCTAGGGGGCCCGACGAGCAGTACGTC. As protein: CSARGPDEQYV.

The chain links TRBV7-2 to TRBJ2-6; 7 nucleotides agree with TRBD2. The CDR3 covers 17 residues. Germline lookup yields CDR1 SGHTA and CDR2 FQGNSA. V lost 1 base to trimming and J lost 0 bases; unmatched junction nucleotides: 3. The CDR3 sequence is CASSLGWGGSGANVLTF. CDR3 nucleotides: TGTGCCAGCAGCTTAGGTTGGGGGGGCTCTGGGGCCAACGTCCTGACTTTC. The entire variable domain, with the rest obtained from reference TRBV7-2 and TRBJ2-6, is as follows: GAGVSQSPSNKVTEKGKDVELRCDPISGHTALYWYRQSLGQGLEFLIYFQGNSAPDKSGLPSDRFSAERTGGSVSTLTIQRTQQEDSAVYLCASSLGWGGSGANVLTFGAGSRLTVL.

This chain links TRBV5-6 with TRBJ2-7, with D tentatively TRBD2 (5 bases). The CDR3 contains 14 residues. With 0 bases removed from V and 1 base from J, the gap between germline ends came to 8 bases. Per germline, CDR1 SGHDT and CDR2 YYEEEE. The CDR3 nucleotides read TGTGCCAGCAGCTTGGCCGGGGTTTCCTACGAGCAGTACGTC. It is translated as CASSLAGVSYEQYV.

The chain recombines TRBV10-1 with TRBJ1-4, with D perhaps matching TRBD1 (5 bases). V gave up 6 bases and J gave up 4 bases, with 9 bases separating them. The CDR3 is made up of 13 amino acids. From germline, CDR1 is WNHNN and CDR2 SYGVQD (reference sequence). CDR3 loop: CASSFDSNEKLFF. CDR3 nucleotide sequence: TGCGCCAGCAGCTTTGACAGTAATGAAAAACTGTTTTTT.

The chain uses TRBV2 and TRBJ1-1; D is undetermined. The germline V and J ends were trimmed by 3 bases and 4 bases, with 6 bases remaining between them. The CDR3 loop spans 12 amino acids. The germline gives CDR1 SNHLY, CDR2 FYNNEI. For the CDR3, the DNA is TGTGCCAGCAGTGATTCGGGCACTGAAGCTTTCTTT. It encodes CASSDSGTEAFF. Drawing the rest from reference TRBV2 and TRBJ1-1, the complete variable domain is EPEVTQTPSHQVTQMGQEVILRCVPISNHLYFYWYRQILGQKVEFLVSFYNNEISEKSEIFDDQFSVERPDGSNFTLKIRSTKLEDSAMYFCASSDSGTEAFFGQGTRLTVV.

CDR3 coding DNA: TGCAGCGTTGACCCGATCGGCCGCAATCAGCCCCAGCATTTT. Translation gives CSVDPIGRNQPQHF. The chain links TRBV29-1 to TRBJ1-5, with D uncertain. The V end was cut by 3 bases, the J end by 2 bases, with 11 bases between. The CDR3 runs to 14 residues. Looked up from germline, CDR1 is SQVTM and CDR2 is ANQGSEA. Variable domain in full (rest from reference TRBV29-1 and TRBJ1-5): SAVISQKPSRDICQRGTSLTIQCQVDSQVTMMFWYRQQPGQSLTLIATANQGSEATYESGFVIDKFPISRPNLTFSTLTVSNMSPEDSSIYLCSVDPIGRNQPQHFGDGTRLSIL.

The chain uses TRBV5-1 and TRBJ1-2; D possibly corresponds to TRBD1 (5 bases). The V gene's germline CDR1 is SGHRS and CDR2 YFSETQ. The germline V and J ends were trimmed by 0 bases and 4 bases, with 16 bases remaining between them. The CDR3 spans 16 residues. The DNA for the CDR3 is TGCGCCAGCAGCTTGGCCGAATGGAGACAGTCCTATGGCTACACCTTC. Translating gives CASSLAEWRQSYGYTF.

The chain joins TRBV5-4 to TRBJ1-2; no clear D. The CDR3 has 13 amino acids. Germline V gives CDR1 SGHNT, CDR2 YYREEE (reference sequence). Trimming removed 0 bases at V and 7 bases at J, with 10 bases between. The chain's CDR3 is CASSLVSAAGYTF. For the CDR3, the DNA is TGTGCCAGCAGCTTGGTGTCGGCGGCTGGCTACACCTTC. Using reference TRBV5-4 and TRBJ1-2 for the parts outside the CDR3, the full variable domain is ETGVTQSPTHLIKTRGQQVTLRCSSQSGHNTVSWYQQALGQGPQFIFQYYREEENGRGNFPPRFSGLQFPNYSSELNVNALELDDSALYLCASSLVSAAGYTFGSGTRLTVV.

The chain carries TRBV10-3 and TRBJ2-3; TRBD1 matches at 7 bases. In germline, CDR1 is ENHRY, CDR2 SYGVKD. V dropped 3 bases and J dropped 0; count of bases not matched to a gene: 15. The length of the CDR3 is 19 residues. In DNA form, the CDR3 reads TGTGCCATCAGTGACCGCGGACAGGACCTTTCCTTTAGCACAGATACGCAGTATTTT. It yields the protein CAISDRGQDLSFSTDTQYF.

In this sample, this clone turned up a few times. The chain links TRBV5-4 to TRBJ1-2; D remains ambiguous. The V end was cut by 4 bases, the J end by 9 bases, with 16 bases between. The CDR3 covers 13 residues. Germline CDR1 reads SGHNT; CDR2 reads YYREEE (reference sequence). The CDR3 reads CASSPPDGRSYTF. The CDR3 DNA reads TGTGCCAGCAGCCCCCCGGACGGAAGGAGCTACACCTTC.

This chain uses TRBV24-1 with TRBJ2-3, with D perhaps TRBD2 (6 bases). The CDR3 sequence is 12 residues long. Germline V gives CDR1 KGHDR, CDR2 SFDVKD. V gave up 9 bases and J gave up 5 bases, with 11 bases separating them. Here the CDR3 reads CATRDSQDTQYF. The CDR3, as DNA: TGTGCCACCCGGGACTCCCAAGATACGCAGTATTTT.

The CDR3 DNA follows: TGTGCCAGCAGTGAAGCGTCCTACGAGCAGTACGTC. Protein: CASSEASYEQYV. This sequence joins TRBV6-1 and TRBJ2-7, with no clear D. Germline values: CDR1 MNHNS, CDR2 SASEGT. The CDR3 contains 12 residues. V was clipped by 0 bases and J by 1 base, with 1 base between them.

Written as DNA, the CDR3 is TGCGCCAGCAGCCAAGGGGTTGGGATGAACACTGAAGCTTTCTTT. As protein: CASSQGVGMNTEAFF. The gene calls are TRBV4-3 and TRBJ1-1; D not certain. V was pared by 1 base and J by 0 bases, with 9 bases between. The CDR3 loop spans 15 amino acids. Germline V gives CDR1 LGHNA, CDR2 YSLEER.

The gene calls are TRBV3-1 (or the pseudogene TRBV3-2) and TRBJ2-3; 9 nucleotides agree with TRBD2. V was pared by 5 bases and J by 1 base, with 7 bases of the junction left unmatched. Germline V gene lookup returns CDR1 LGHDT and CDR2 YNNKEL (reference sequence). The CDR3 loop spans 16 amino acids. The CDR3 bases are TGTGCCAGCAGCGACTTAGCGGGGGAGGGCACAGATACGCAGTATTTT. Translation: CASSDLAGEGTDTQYF.

The chain couples TRBV7-2 to TRBJ2-7; D gene unclear. Trimming removed 0 bases at V and 1 base at J, with 7 bases between. The CDR3 has 14 amino acids. In germline, CDR1 is SGHTA, CDR2 FQGNSA. In DNA, the CDR3 is TGTGCCAGCAGCTTAGCACCCGGGTCCTACGAGCAGTACGTC. It encodes CASSLAPGSYEQYV.

This chain links TRBV6-5 with TRBJ1-6; possibly TRBD1 for D (5 bases). V gave up 7 bases and J gave up 4 bases, with 8 bases separating them. CDR3 length: 13 amino acids. Germline V lookup: CDR1 MNHEY, CDR2 SVGAGI. In DNA, the CDR3 is TGTGCCAGCATGGGGGGGTATAATTCACCCCTCCACTTT. Amino acid sequence: CASMGGYNSPLHF.

The V gene is TRBV28, the J gene TRBJ2-7; either TRBD1 or TRBD2 may fit D (5 bases each). The length of the CDR3 is 16 residues. Germline V gene sequence: CDR1 MDHEN, CDR2 SYDVKM. V shed 1 base and J shed 0 bases, with 13 bases lying between them. The CDR3 DNA reads TGTGCCAGCAGTTTATCCGCCGAGGGGAGCTCCTACGAGCAGTACGTC. Translating gives CASSLSAEGSSYEQYV.

The J gene is TRBJ1-1, the V gene TRBV6-2 or TRBV6-3, with D possibly being TRBD1 (5 bases). V was pared by 5 bases and J by 1 base, with 14 bases between. Germline-derived CDR1 and CDR2 are MNHEY and SVGEGT. The CDR3 contains 15 residues. The CDR3 DNA reads TGTGCCAGCAGTCCCACACTCCAGGGGAACACTGAAGCTTTCTTT. Its protein is CASSPTLQGNTEAFF.

This clone was observed a few times. The V and J genes are TRBV5-1 and TRBJ1-4; the match to TRBD1 covers 10 bases. Germline loops: CDR1 SGHRS, CDR2 YFSETQ. The CDR3 loop spans 15 amino acids. Germline trimming cut 7 bases from V and 5 bases from J; bases unmatched to any gene: 8. CDR3 bases: TGCGCCAGCGGGACAGGGGCCTTTATGAATGAAAAACTGTTTTTT. As protein: CASGTGAFMNEKLFF.

This clone has just one count. This chain links TRBV3-1 (or the pseudogene TRBV3-2) with TRBJ1-6, with 8 bases aligning to TRBD1. The CDR3 runs 15 residues. V lost 4 bases and J lost 7; bases outside the gene matches: 6. The germline V gene encodes CDR1 LGHDT and CDR2 YNNKEL (reference sequence). Here the CDR3 reads CASSRGQGWNSPLHF. The CDR3 coding sequence is TGTGCCAGCAGCCGTGGACAGGGTTGGAATTCACCCCTCCACTTT.

The V call is TRBV27, the J call TRBJ1-5, with 8 bases that match TRBD1. Unmatched junction bases numbered 11, after V lost 7 bases and J lost 0 bases. Germline V gene sequence: CDR1 MNHEY, CDR2 SMNVEV (reference sequence). CDR3 size: 17 residues. The DNA for the CDR3 is TGTGCCAGCAATCCCGGGACAGGCCTCAATAGCAATCAGCCCCAGCATTTT. Its translation: CASNPGTGLNSNQPQHF.

The V gene is TRBV9, the J gene TRBJ2-2, with D tentatively TRBD2 (6 bases). The CDR3 sequence is 14 residues long. V was shortened by 7 bases and J by 1 base, with 11 bases between the two germline ends. CDR1 is SGDLS, CDR2 YYNGEE, per germline. CDR3 sequence: CASEGRGNTGELFF. CDR3 DNA: TGTGCCAGCGAGGGGCGGGGGAACACCGGGGAGCTGTTTTTT. Full variable domain (remainder filled in from reference TRBV9 and TRBJ2-2): DSGVTQTPKHLITATGQRVTLRCSPRSGDLSVYWYQQSLDQGLQFLIQYYNGEERAKGNILERFSAQQFPDLHSELNLSSLELGDSALYFCASEGRGNTGELFFGEGSRLTVL.

This clone has a handful of counts. The chain recombines TRBV7-9 with TRBJ1-3; D is possibly TRBD1 (5 bases). Trimming cost V 5 bases and J 0 bases, with 11 bases left between them. This CDR3 has 15 residues. Germline V lookup: CDR1 SEHNR, CDR2 FQNEAQ (reference sequence). CDR3 loop: CASSQGGYSGNTIYF. In nucleotides, the CDR3 is TGTGCCAGCAGCCAGGGAGGATACTCTGGAAACACCATATATTTT.

This clone was recorded only once. The rearrangement links TRBV3-1 (or the pseudogene TRBV3-2) to TRBJ1-2; D gene unclear. CDR3 length equals 12 residues. The V end was cut by 3 bases, the J end by 8 bases, with 10 bases between. The germline CDR1 and CDR2 sequences are LGHDT and YNNKEL (reference sequence). The CDR3 sequence: CASSQEAQGYTF. The CDR3 DNA follows: TGTGCCAGCAGCCAGGAAGCCCAGGGCTACACCTTC.

The CDR3 nucleotides are TGTGCCAGTAGTGCCCGGACTAGCGGTATCTACAATGAGCAGTTCTTC. It specifies CASSARTSGIYNEQFF. The genes are TRBV19 and TRBJ2-1, with 10 bases aligning to TRBD2. The V and J ends lost 5 bases and 3 bases, in that order; junction bases with no gene match: 7. The CDR3 has 16 amino acids. Germline V gives CDR1 LNHDA, CDR2 SQIVND (reference sequence).